One and the same sample provided the 29 T cell receptor beta chains below, sequenced in a study of control samples from healthy donors and cancer patients. Some clones are missing from TCRdb's copy, which holds only in-frame ones; the method was immunoSEQ multiplex PCR. This table holds fewer than 200,000 clones, 85% to 95% found once. Sequenced sample: blood. The receptors originated from a man between 18 and 35 years old in good health.

This chain links TRBV6-5 with TRBJ1-6; D is possibly TRBD1 (5 bases). The germline gives CDR1 MNHEY, CDR2 SVGAGI. The CDR3 covers 16 residues. V was cut by 2 bases and J by 9 bases, with 17 bases left in between. The CDR3 here is CASSYRPGKGGSPLHF. For the CDR3, the DNA is TGTGCCAGCAGTTACCGGCCAGGGAAGGGAGGTTCACCCCTCCACTTT.

The chain combines TRBV3-1 (or the pseudogene TRBV3-2) with TRBJ2-3, with 8 positions matching TRBD2. Germline trimming cut 4 bases from V and 6 bases from J; bases unmatched to any gene: 3. Germline V lookup: CDR1 LGHDT, CDR2 YNNKEL (reference sequence). The CDR3 has 13 residues. In nucleotides, the CDR3 is TGTGCCAGCAGCCCGGGGGGGCCCGATACGCAGTATTTT. Its protein product is CASSPGGPDTQYF.

This chain links TRBV24-1 with TRBJ1-6; 11 bases agree with TRBD1. Germline V gene lookup returns CDR1 KGHDR and CDR2 SFDVKD. Germline trimming cut 0 bases from V and 11 bases from J; bases unmatched to any gene: 5. The length of the CDR3 is 16 residues. The CDR3 loop reads CATSDLLGQGAPPLHF. The DNA of the CDR3 is TGTGCCACCAGTGATTTGCTTGGACAGGGGGCCCCACCCCTCCACTTT.

J is TRBJ2-4 and V is TRBV27; 7 nucleotides line up with TRBD2. CDR1 MNHEY and CDR2 SMNVEV come from the germline V gene (reference sequence). J lost 0 bases, V lost 3 bases, and 8 bases had no gene match. The CDR3 has 17 amino acids. In nucleotides, the CDR3 is TGTGCCAGCAGTTTTACGGGGGGTGGATTAGCCAAAAACATTCAGTACTTC. This codes for CASSFTGGGLAKNIQYF.

The chain has TRBV6-5 and TRBJ2-1, with 8 bases fitting TRBD2. Germline V gene data show CDR1 as MNHEY and CDR2 as SVGAGI. V lost 6 bases and J lost 6; bases outside the gene matches: 7. The CDR3 contains 14 residues. CDR3 in DNA: TGTGCCAGCAGGCAAGCGGGGGTCATCAATGAGCAGTTCTTC. This codes for CASRQAGVINEQFF.

The chain has TRBV10-3 and TRBJ2-1, with TRBD2 matching over 9 bases. The CDR3 has 13 residues. Germline-derived CDR1 and CDR2 are ENHRY and SYGVKD. The J segment lost 5 bases and the V segment lost 4 bases, leaving 0 bases of the junction unmatched. CDR3 amino acids: CAISGLADNEQFF. Written as DNA, the CDR3 is TGTGCCATCAGTGGACTAGCGGACAATGAGCAGTTCTTC.

The chain has TRBV30 and TRBJ1-1; the D gene is possibly TRBD1 (5 bases). With 2 bases removed from V and 3 bases from J, the gap between germline ends came to 10 bases. The germline gives CDR1 GTSNPN, CDR2 SVGIG (reference sequence). This CDR3 spans 13 amino acids. The CDR3 here is CAWSRTGDTEAFF. As DNA, the CDR3 is TGTGCCTGGAGTAGGACGGGGGACACTGAAGCTTTCTTT.

The rearrangement joins TRBV30 to TRBJ1-3; a weak D match, TRBD1 (6 bases). Germline CDR1 GTSNPN, CDR2 SVGIG (reference sequence). V was pared by 2 bases and J by 3 bases, with 11 bases between. The CDR3 covers 14 residues. The CDR3 DNA reads TGTGCCTGGAGTTCTGGACAGCTTGGAAACACCATATATTTT. It encodes CAWSSGQLGNTIYF. The variable domain in full, completed from reference TRBV30 and TRBJ1-3, reads SQTIHQWPATLVQPVGSPLSLECTVEGTSNPNLYWYRQAAGRGLQLLFYSVGIGQISSEVPQNLSASRPQDRQFILSSKKLLLSDSGFYLCAWSSGQLGNTIYFGEGSWLTVV.

The genes are TRBV5-1 and TRBJ1-1; TRBD1 matches 10 bases. CDR3 length: 17 residues. J gave up 1 base and V 3 bases, and 9 bases lay outside the gene matches. Germline values: CDR1 SGHRS, CDR2 YFSETQ. The CDR3 is CASSSTGGQGTNTEAFF. CDR3 DNA: TGCGCCAGCAGCTCCACAGGGGGACAGGGGACGAACACTGAAGCTTTCTTT.

The chain recombines TRBV6-1 with TRBJ2-3, with TRBD2 matching over 8 bases. Trimming cost V 1 base and J 5 bases; bases outside gene matches: 20. This CDR3 contains 20 residues. CDR1 and CDR2 (germline): MNHNS, SASEGT. CDR3 protein: CASSEGGSRGGPFRRDTQYF. As DNA, the CDR3 is TGTGCCAGCAGTGAAGGAGGCTCCCGGGGGGGCCCCTTCAGAAGAGATACGCAGTATTTT.

This chain connects TRBV21-1 to TRBJ2-7; the tabulated D call, TRBD2, remains unverified against the DNA. TRBV21-1 is a recognized pseudogene. This CDR3 has 15 amino acids. The CDR3 protein is CASRAGLPNPYEQYF. CDR3 DNA sequence: TGTGCCAGCAGAGCGGGACTCCCGAACCCCTACGAGCAGTACTTC.

The rearrangement joins TRBV24-1 to TRBJ2-1; 13 bases line up with TRBD2. The CDR3 length is 20 residues. The V gene's germline CDR1 is KGHDR and CDR2 SFDVKD. Germline trimming cut 3 bases from V and 0 bases from J; bases unmatched to any gene: 10. In DNA, the CDR3 is TGTGCCACCAGTGATGTGACTAGCGGGGGGCTCTCCAGCTCCTACAATGAGCAGTTCTTC. Its translation: CATSDVTSGGLSSSYNEQFF.

The gene calls are TRBV6-1 and TRBJ2-7, with a tentative D call TRBD1 (7 bases). The germline gives CDR1 MNHNS, CDR2 SASEGT. The CDR3 has 18 amino acids. V gave up 2 bases and J gave up 0 bases, with 20 bases separating them. The chain's CDR3 is CASSERRLRRDSSYEQYF. In nucleotides, the CDR3 is TGTGCCAGCAGTGAAAGGCGGTTAAGGCGGGACAGCTCCTACGAGCAGTACTTC.

The chain couples TRBV7-8 to TRBJ2-2; 15 bases are a match to TRBD2. Germline V lookup: CDR1 SGHVS, CDR2 FQNEAQ. The J segment lost 3 bases and the V segment lost 5 bases, leaving 7 bases of the junction unmatched. The CDR3 spans 18 residues. The CDR3 DNA sequence: TGTGCCAGCAGCCCTGGGACTAGCGGGGGGATGGACACCGGGGAGCTGTTTTTT. It yields the protein CASSPGTSGGMDTGELFF. The complete variable domain, with remaining parts taken from reference TRBV7-8 and TRBJ2-2, reads GAGVSQSPRYKVAKRGQDVALRCDPISGHVSLFWYQQALGQGPEFLTYFQNEAQLDKSGLPSDRFFAERPEGSVSTLKIQRTQQEDSAVYLCASSPGTSGGMDTGELFFGEGSRLTVL.

The chain links TRBV7-2 to TRBJ2-7; D gene unclear. Looked up from germline, CDR1 is SGHTA and CDR2 is FQGNSA. CDR3 length: 14 amino acids. Between the trimmed V and J ends, which lost 5 bases and 2 bases, there was a span of 13 bases. The CDR3: CASSPQTSTYEQYF. CDR3 in DNA: TGTGCCAGCAGCCCACAAACTTCAACCTACGAGCAGTACTTC. Together with reference TRBV7-2 and TRBJ2-7, the CDR3 gives the full variable domain: GAGVSQSPSNKVTEKGKDVELRCDPISGHTALYWYRQSLGQGLEFLIYFQGNSAPDKSGLPSDRFSAERTGGSVSTLTIQRTQQEDSAVYLCASSPQTSTYEQYFGPGTRLTVT.

This clone has a handful of counts. V gene TRBV5-6 combines with J gene TRBJ2-7; D is unclear. This CDR3 is 14 amino acids long. The germline CDR1 and CDR2 sequences are SGHDT and YYEEEE. Trimming shortened V by 0 bases and J by 2 bases, and 9 bases separated the two germline ends. The CDR3 nucleotides read TGTGCCAGCAGCTTGGGTAGAAGGACCTACGAGCAGTACTTC. Amino acid sequence: CASSLGRRTYEQYF.

The chain has TRBV7-9 and TRBJ2-3, with 8 bases identical to TRBD1. This CDR3 has 15 amino acids. Trimming took 1 base from V and 0 from J; bases not matched to a gene: 0. Germline V lookup: CDR1 SEHNR, CDR2 FQNEAQ (reference sequence). The CDR3: CASSLGDRSTDTQYF. The CDR3 DNA reads TGTGCCAGCAGCTTAGGGGACAGGAGCACAGATACGCAGTATTTT.

V and J are TRBV6-4 and TRBJ1-6; 7 bases are a match to TRBD1. Losses at the gene ends were 3 bases for V and 8 bases for J; bases not matched to a gene: 4. CDR3 length equals 14 residues. Germline V gene data show CDR1 as MRHNA and CDR2 as SNTAGT. CDR3 in amino acids: CASSEAQGYSPLHF. In DNA form, the CDR3 reads TGTGCCAGCAGTGAGGCACAGGGGTATTCACCCCTCCACTTT.

This sequence joins TRBV6-2 or TRBV6-3 and TRBJ1-1; D not certain. The V end lost 5 bases, the J end lost 3 bases, and 4 bases lay between the germline ends. Per germline, CDR1 MNHEY and CDR2 SVGEGT. The CDR3 totals 11 residues. The CDR3 sequence is CASSTYTEAFF. CDR3 nucleotide sequence: TGTGCCAGCAGTACGTACACTGAAGCTTTCTTT.

V usage is TRBV11-2 and J usage is TRBJ2-5, with D unclear. The ends were cut back, 6 bases at V and 1 base at J, with 15 bases in the middle. CDR1 is SGHAT and CDR2 is FQNNGV in the germline V gene. This CDR3 has 15 amino acids. DNA of the CDR3: TGTGCCAGCAGTTCGCCGGGCGCACCCCAAGAGACCCAGTACTTC. Translated, it gives CASSSPGAPQETQYF. The entire variable domain, with the rest obtained from reference TRBV11-2 and TRBJ2-5, is as follows: EAGVAQSPRYKIIEKRQSVAFWCNPISGHATLYWYQQILGQGPKLLIQFQNNGVVDDSQLPKDRFSAERLKGVDSTLKIQPAKLEDSAVYLCASSSPGAPQETQYFGPGTRLLVL.

In its sample, this clone was seen a few times. The chain has TRBV7-2 and TRBJ1-1; D is uncertain. The CDR3 has 15 amino acids. Germline V gene lookup returns CDR1 SGHTA and CDR2 FQGNSA. V lost 2 bases, J lost 2 bases, and 12 bases lay in between. The CDR3 nucleotides read TGTGCCAGCAGCTTAAGTCTAGGGTTCAACACTGAAGCTTTCTTT. Translation gives CASSLSLGFNTEAFF.

On this clone itself: One end of the junction is discordant with germline, which a read error may explain. V is TRBV30 and J is TRBJ2-5, with D perhaps TRBD1 or TRBD2 (7 bases each). CDR1 is GTSNPN, CDR2 SVGIG, per germline (reference sequence). CDR3 length: 11 amino acids. The CDR3 DNA reads TGTGCCTGGAGGGGCCCAGGGGGGGGGAACTTC. As protein: CAWRGPGGGNF.

DNA for the CDR3: TGTGCCAGCAGCTTCGTGCGGACGGCAGGTCGGGGTACCTACGAGCAGTACTTC. It encodes CASSFVRTAGRGTYEQYF. The V gene is TRBV7-3, the J gene TRBJ2-7; TRBD2 is a possible D gene (5 bases). CDR3 length equals 18 residues. Germline loops: CDR1 SGHTA, CDR2 FQGTGA. With 3 bases removed from V and 2 bases from J, the gap between germline ends came to 23 bases.

The rearrangement links TRBV7-3 to TRBJ2-7; D is possibly TRBD1 or TRBD2 (5 bases each). The CDR3 is 15 residues long. V lost 5 bases and J lost 0, with 14 bases in between. Germline CDR1 and CDR2: SGHTA and FQGTGA. In nucleotides, the CDR3 is TGTGCCAGCAGCCCCACCGGGACGGACTCCTACGAGCAGTACTTC. Residues: CASSPTGTDSYEQYF.

The gene calls are TRBV4-2 and TRBJ2-1; TRBD2 aligns across 10 bases. The CDR3 runs to 15 residues. The germline V gene has CDR1 LGHNA and CDR2 YNFKEQ. With 4 bases clipped from V and 8 bases from J, the junction kept 8 bases outside the gene matches. Here the CDR3 reads CASSLKAGGPDEQFF. The CDR3 DNA reads as TGTGCCAGCAGCCTTAAAGCGGGGGGGCCCGATGAGCAGTTCTTC.

The chain recombines TRBV12-3 or TRBV12-4 with TRBJ2-2; D gene uncertain. Between the trimmed V and J ends, which lost 2 bases and 5 bases, there was a span of 6 bases. The CDR3 is 13 residues long. The CDR3 spells CASSLHGTGELFF. The CDR3 DNA sequence: TGTGCCAGCAGTTTACACGGGACCGGGGAGCTGTTTTTT.

The sample holds one count of this clone. The gene calls are TRBV3-1 (or the pseudogene TRBV3-2) and TRBJ1-3; no firm D call. V dropped 4 bases and J dropped 0 bases, with 13 bases sitting between them. CDR1 LGHDT and CDR2 YNNKEL come from the germline V gene (reference sequence). The CDR3 totals 16 residues. The CDR3 sequence: CASSRSAPNSGNTIYF. CDR3 bases: TGTGCCAGCAGCCGTTCGGCCCCAAACTCTGGAAACACCATATATTTT.

The chain has TRBV18 and TRBJ2-1; D perhaps matches TRBD1 (5 bases). Looked up from germline, CDR1 is KGHSH and CDR2 is LQKENI. V gave up 6 bases and J gave up 6 bases, with 15 bases separating them. The CDR3 is 14 amino acids. CDR3 amino acids: CASSYQGNGNEQFF. The CDR3 region has the DNA TGTGCCAGCTCGTACCAGGGTAACGGCAATGAGCAGTTCTTC.

The genes are TRBV21-1 and TRBJ2-2. TRBV21-1 is an annotated pseudogene. There are 16 residues in the CDR3. The DNA for the CDR3 is TGTGCCAGCAGCAAATATAGGGGGGCAAACACCGGGGAGCTGTTTTTT. Its protein is CASSKYRGANTGELFF.